The sample holds a few counts of the clone carrying this T cell receptor (beta chain). Its matching antigen is unknown. Expressed TCRB transcripts were sequenced, since all the RNA that had been isolated was reverse transcribed. This table comes from immunoSEQ multiplex PCR, and its TCRdb copy is limited to in-frame clones, with some not included. The sample has over 650,000 clones, over 13% seen once. The CDR3 runs 15 residues. The V and J ends lost 6 bases and 4 bases, in that order; junction bases with no gene match: 5. Germline V gene data show CDR1 as ENHRY and CDR2 as SYGVKD. This sample stems from a study of beta chain features in type 1 diabetes. Study observations and caveats: The study found fewer insertions and more deletions at VDJ junctions in type 1 diabetes patients. Naive, central memory and regulatory TCRB repertoires appeared more similar among patients than healthy donors. The study found moderately but significantly shorter TCRB CDR3s in all four CD4+ subsets of Type 1 diabetes patients. Over-representation of high TCR-expressing cells was a possible consequence of cDNA sequencing.

V usage is TRBV10-3 and J usage is TRBJ2-7; 14 bases map to TRBD2. Material for sequencing was naive CD4+ T cells from blood. This receptor was taken from a man aged 18 to 29 with type 1 diabetes. CDR3 sequence (DNA): TGTGCCATCAGCTCGACTAGCGGGAGGGTATACGAGCAGTACTTC. Protein product: CAISSTSGRVYEQYF.